The 11 T cell receptor beta chains in this list originate from one sample, sequenced in a study of a mutant IDH1 vaccine in newly diagnosed glioma. The time point here: week 11, during vaccination. Vaccination used 300 ug of mutant IDH1 20-mer peptide per dose, with topical imiquimod. Antigen specificity for these receptors is unknown. Assay used: immunoSEQ multiplex PCR; TCRdb lists only in-frame clones, some missing. The table has around 30,000 clones, around 90% seen once. Specimen: PBMCs, collected from a glioma patient whose treatment included an IDH1 peptide vaccine. The receptors stem from a man aged 18-30 years with glioma.

The chain is built from TRBV6-5 and TRBJ2-6, with D perhaps matching TRBD2 (5 bases). This CDR3 spans 15 amino acids. The V end was cut by 7 bases, the J end by 1 base, with 11 bases between. CDR1 and CDR2 from the germline V gene are MNHEY and SVGAGI. Here the CDR3 reads CASTSAGSGANVLTF. Written as DNA, the CDR3 is TGTGCCAGCACCTCGGCGGGTTCTGGGGCCAACGTCCTGACTTTC.

V and J are TRBV25-1 and TRBJ1-2, with TRBD1 matching over 7 bases. Germline trimming cut 4 bases from V and 1 base from J; bases unmatched to any gene: 3. Germline CDR1 reads MGHDK; CDR2 reads SYGVNS. The length of the CDR3 is 14 residues. The CDR3 region is CASSGRGVNYGYTF. The CDR3 DNA is TGTGCCAGCAGTGGCAGGGGGGTTAACTATGGCTACACCTTC.

This clone was detected only once. This sequence joins TRBV5-4 and TRBJ2-7; TRBD1 aligns across 8 bases. The CDR3 runs to 14 residues. The trim removed 4 bases at V and 1 base at J, leaving 4 bases unmatched. Germline CDR1 and CDR2: SGHNT and YYREEE (reference sequence). CDR3 in DNA: TGTGCCAGCAGCCCCGGGACAGGTTCCTACGAGCAGTACTTC. This gives the protein CASSPGTGSYEQYF. Looking up the rest from reference TRBV5-4 and TRBJ2-7 gives the full variable domain: ETGVTQSPTHLIKTRGQQVTLRCSSQSGHNTVSWYQQALGQGPQFIFQYYREEENGRGNFPPRFSGLQFPNYSSELNVNALELDDSALYLCASSPGTGSYEQYFGPGTRLTVT.

The chain couples TRBV19 to TRBJ2-3, with 9 bases lining up with TRBD1. V was clipped by 5 bases and J by 4 bases; unmatched bases: 1. The CDR3 contains 13 residues. The germline V gene has CDR1 LNHDA and CDR2 SQIVND (reference sequence). DNA of the CDR3: TGTGCCAGTAGTTGGACAGGGGCAGATACGCAGTATTTT. Translated: CASSWTGADTQYF.

The rearrangement joins TRBV9 to TRBJ1-3; 8 nucleotides match TRBD1. The CDR3 runs 15 residues. CDR1 is SGDLS, CDR2 YYNGEE, per germline. The J segment lost 0 bases and the V segment lost 3 bases, leaving 2 bases of the junction unmatched. CDR3 loop: CASSGTGGSGNTIYF. For the CDR3, the DNA is TGTGCCAGCAGCGGAACAGGGGGCTCTGGAAACACCATATATTTT.

The chain's CDR3 is CASSMGEPELFF. CDR3 nucleotides: TGTGCCAGTAGTATGGGCGAACCGGAGCTGTTTTTT. This sequence joins TRBV19 and TRBJ2-2; D is uncertain. With 3 bases removed from V and 10 bases from J, the gap between germline ends came to 9 bases. The CDR3 runs to 12 residues. In germline, CDR1 is LNHDA, CDR2 SQIVND (reference sequence). Using reference TRBV19 and TRBJ2-2 for the parts outside the CDR3, the full variable domain is DGGITQSPKYLFRKEGQNVTLSCEQNLNHDAMYWYRQDPGQGLRLIYYSQIVNDFQKGDIAEGYSVSREKKESFPLTVTSAQKNPTAFYLCASSMGEPELFFGEGSRLTVL.

V gene TRBV6-5 combines with J gene TRBJ1-1; D not certain. Germline-derived CDR1 and CDR2 are MNHEY and SVGAGI. Trimming removed 2 bases at V and 1 base at J, with 5 bases between. The CDR3 has 13 residues. The CDR3 loop is CASSYAKNTEAFF. In DNA form, the CDR3 reads TGTGCCAGCAGTTACGCGAAGAACACTGAAGCTTTCTTT.

The chain has TRBV4-1 and TRBJ2-1, with TRBD2 as a possible D gene (5 bases). The CDR3 consists of 17 residues. Germline values: CDR1 MGHRA, CDR2 YSYEKL. V was pared by 1 base and J by 3 bases, with 16 bases between. CDR3 amino acids: CASSQGSAGAHYNEQFF. The CDR3 DNA reads as TGCGCCAGCAGCCAAGGTTCGGCGGGCGCCCACTACAATGAGCAGTTCTTC.

The chain combines TRBV4-3 with TRBJ2-6, with D perhaps given as TRBD1 or TRBD2 (6 bases each). This CDR3 contains 18 residues. V was shortened by 0 bases and J by 2 bases, with 14 bases between the two germline ends. Germline lookup yields CDR1 LGHNA and CDR2 YSLEER. DNA of the CDR3: TGCGCCAGCAGCCAAGATCTGGCCGGGGGCCCTGGGGCCAACGTCCTGACTTTC. This sequence encodes CASSQDLAGGPGANVLTF.

The rearrangement uses TRBV19 and TRBJ2-1; 11 positions match TRBD2. V gave up 2 bases and J gave up 8 bases; unmatched junction bases: 5. CDR3 length: 15 residues. Per germline, CDR1 LNHDA and CDR2 SQIVND (reference sequence). The CDR3 sequence: CASSILAGGMYEQFF. CDR3 DNA: TGTGCCAGTAGTATACTAGCGGGAGGAATGTATGAGCAGTTCTTC.

The chain links TRBV7-2 to TRBJ2-1; D uncertain. With 1 base removed from V and 8 bases from J, the gap between germline ends came to 6 bases. The CDR3 consists of 12 residues. Germline CDR1 reads SGHTA; CDR2 reads FQGNSA. The CDR3 is CASSLEVHEQFF. The CDR3, as DNA: TGTGCCAGCAGCTTAGAGGTCCATGAGCAGTTCTTC.